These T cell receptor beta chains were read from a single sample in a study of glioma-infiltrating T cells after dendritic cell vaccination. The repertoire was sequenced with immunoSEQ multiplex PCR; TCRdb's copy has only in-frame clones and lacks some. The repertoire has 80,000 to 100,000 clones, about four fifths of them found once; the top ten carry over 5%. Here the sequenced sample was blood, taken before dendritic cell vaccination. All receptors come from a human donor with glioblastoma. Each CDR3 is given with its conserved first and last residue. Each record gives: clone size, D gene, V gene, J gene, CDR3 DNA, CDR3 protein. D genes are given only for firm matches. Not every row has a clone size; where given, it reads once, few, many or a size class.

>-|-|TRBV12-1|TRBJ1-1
TGTGCCAGCAGCCCCCGGGGGGCGGATTGGGCTTTCTTT
CASSPRGADWAFF
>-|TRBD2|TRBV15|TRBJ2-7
TGTGCCACCAGCAGAGGGAGCTGGACTAGCGGGAGACACGAGCAGTACTTC
CATSRGSWTSGRHEQYF
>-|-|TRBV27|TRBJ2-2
TGTGCCAGCAGTATCCTTGGCGGGTCGAACACCGGGGAGCTGTTTTTT
CASSILGGSNTGELFF
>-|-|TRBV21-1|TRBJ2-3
TGTGCCAGCAGCAAGCGACAGGCTTTCACAGATACGCAGTATTTT
CASSKRQAFTDTQYF
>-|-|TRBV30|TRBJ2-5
TGTGCCTGGAGCCTACAAGAGACCCAGTACTTC
CAWSLQETQYF
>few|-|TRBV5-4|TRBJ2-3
TGTGCCAGCACCGGAGGGGGGGGCCCAGATACGCAGTATTTT
CASTGGGGPDTQYF
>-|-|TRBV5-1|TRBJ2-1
TGCGCCAGCAGCTTGTACAAACAGAACTCCTACAATGAGCAGTTCTTC
CASSLYKQNSYNEQFF
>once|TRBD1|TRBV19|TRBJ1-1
TGTGCCAGTAGTATTAGACAGGGGGCAATGGGAACTGAAGCTTTCTTT
CASSIRQGAMGTEAFF
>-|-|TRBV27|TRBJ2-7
TGTGCCAGCAGTTTAAGTTGGCCGTCATACGAGCAGTACTTC
CASSLSWPSYEQYF
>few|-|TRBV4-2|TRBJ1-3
TGTGCCAGCAGCCTGACCAGGGCTCCTGGAAACACCATATATTTT
CASSLTRAPGNTIYF
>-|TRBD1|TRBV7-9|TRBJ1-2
TGTGCCAGCAGACTGACAGGGGGCGGAGGCTACACCTTC
CASRLTGGGGYTF
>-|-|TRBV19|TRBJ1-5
TGTGCCAGTAGTATGAGGCAGTGGAATCAGCCCCAGCATTTT
CASSMRQWNQPQHF
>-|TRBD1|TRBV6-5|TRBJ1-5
TGTGCCAGCAGTCGGACAGGGGGCAATCAGCCCCAGCATTTT
CASSRTGGNQPQHF
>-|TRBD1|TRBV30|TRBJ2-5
TGTGCCTGGAGTAGGGGAACAGGGGTGGGTACGGAGACCCAGTACTTC
CAWSRGTGVGTETQYF
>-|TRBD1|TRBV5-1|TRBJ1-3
TGCGCCAGCAGACCGGGACAGGGGGCTAACTCTGGAAACACCATATATTTT
CASRPGQGANSGNTIYF
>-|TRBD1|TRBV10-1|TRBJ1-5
TGCGCCAGCAGTTCGGACAGGGAGGGGAAAGGTAATCAGCCCCAGCATTTT
CASSSDREGKGNQPQHF
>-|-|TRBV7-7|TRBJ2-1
TGTGCTAGCAGCTTAGCGCAGGGGCTCTACAATGAGCAGTTCTTC
CASSLAQGLYNEQFF
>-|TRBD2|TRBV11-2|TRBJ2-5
TGTGCCAGCAGCTTAGGCGCGGGAGGGCAAGAGACCCAGTACTTC
CASSLGAGGQETQYF
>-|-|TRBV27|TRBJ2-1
TGTGCCAGCAGTCCGTTCAGACAGATAGTAATCAATGAGCAGTTCTTC
CASSPFRQIVINEQFF
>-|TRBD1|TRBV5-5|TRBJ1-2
TGTGCCAGCAGCTTGTTGGGACAGGGTTTGTGGGGCTACACCTTC
CASSLLGQGLWGYTF
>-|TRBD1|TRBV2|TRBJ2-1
TGTGCCAGCAAGGACAGGGTCTACAATGAGCAGTTCTTC
CASKDRVYNEQFF
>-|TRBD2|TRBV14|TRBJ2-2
TGTGCCAGCAGCCGAATACCACCTGGGACTAGCGGGAGGAGGGGCACCGGGGAGCTGTTTTTT
CASSRIPPGTSGRRGTGELFF
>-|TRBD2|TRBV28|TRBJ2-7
TGTGCCAGCAGTTTACCACCCTTAGCGGGAGGGCGCGGCGAGCAGTACTTC
CASSLPPLAGGRGEQYF
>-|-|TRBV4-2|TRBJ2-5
TGTGCCAGCAGCCAAGGAGATTTCGAAGAGACCCAGTACTTC
CASSQGDFEETQYF
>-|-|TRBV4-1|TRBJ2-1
TGCGCCAGCAGCCAAGAGGCCTCCGGGACAACGAACAATGAGCAGTTCTTC
CASSQEASGTTNNEQFF
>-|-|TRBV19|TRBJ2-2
TGTGCCAGTAGTAAGGGGACACTTCAACTTGGGGACACCGGGGAGCTGTTTTTT
CASSKGTLQLGDTGELFF
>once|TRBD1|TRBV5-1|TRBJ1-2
TGCGCCAGCAGCAGACAGGGGTCTGACTATGGCTACACCTTC
CASSRQGSDYGYTF
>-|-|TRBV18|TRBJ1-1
TGTGCCAGCTCACCCGCGGGACGACAGAACACTGAAGCTTTCTTT
CASSPAGRQNTEAFF
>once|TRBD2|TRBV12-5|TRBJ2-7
TGTGCTAGTGGTTTGGGGGGAGGGACCTACGAGCAGTACTTC
CASGLGGGTYEQYF
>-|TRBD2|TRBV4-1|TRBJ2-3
TGCGCCAGCAGCCAAGTCCTAGCGGGAGCCTCAGACCCCCGGCAAGATACGCAGTATTTT
CASSQVLAGASDPRQDTQYF
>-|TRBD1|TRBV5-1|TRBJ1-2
TGCGCCAGCAGCTCCACAGGGGGTACCTATGGCTACACCTTC
CASSSTGGTYGYTF
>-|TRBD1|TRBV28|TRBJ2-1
TGTGCCAGCAGTTTAGGACAGGGAATGAATGAGCAGTTCTTC
CASSLGQGMNEQFF
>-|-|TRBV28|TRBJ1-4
TGTGCCAGCAGTTCCCCCTCCGGGGGGAATGAAAAACTGTTTTTT
CASSSPSGGNEKLFF
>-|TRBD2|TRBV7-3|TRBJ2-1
TGTGCCAGCAGCCCAAGACTAGCGGGGGCTGAGCAGTTCTTC
CASSPRLAGAEQFF
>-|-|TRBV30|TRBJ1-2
TGTGCCTGGAGCCTCCTGGGGGCGGGTGGCTACACCTTC
CAWSLLGAGGYTF
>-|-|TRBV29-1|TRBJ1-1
TGCAGCGTTGCAGCTTTCGGGGGGAACACTGAAGCTTTCTTT
CSVAAFGGNTEAFF
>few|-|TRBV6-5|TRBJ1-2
TGTGCCAGCAGTTACATCGCTGCAGGAGGCTACACCTTC
CASSYIAAGGYTF
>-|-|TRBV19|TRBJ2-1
TGTGCCAGTAGCCTTCTAAGCTCCTACAATGAGCAGTTCTTC
CASSLLSSYNEQFF
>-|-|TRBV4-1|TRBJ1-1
TGCGCCAGCAGCCAAGAGGGACTTGGGAGCTGGGGTAATGAAGCTTTCTTT
CASSQEGLGSWGNEAFF
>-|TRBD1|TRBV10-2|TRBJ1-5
TGCGCCAGCAGTACAGGGGGCTACAATCAGCCCCAGCATTTT
CASSTGGYNQPQHF
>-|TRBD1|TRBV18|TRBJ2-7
TGTGCCAGCTCACGGGGGACAGGGGTTTCCTACGAGCAGTACTTC
CASSRGTGVSYEQYF
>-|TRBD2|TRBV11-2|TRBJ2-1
TGTGCCAGCAGCGACTCCGGGACTAGCGGCTACAATGAGCAGTTCTTC
CASSDSGTSGYNEQFF
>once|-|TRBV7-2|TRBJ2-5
TGTGCCAGCAGCGCCGACTACGGTTGGGGAGAGACCCAGTACTTC
CASSADYGWGETQYF
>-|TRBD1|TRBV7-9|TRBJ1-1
TGTGCCAGCAGCTTGGGAGCCCTCGGGACAGCATCCTTCGAAGCTTTCTTT
CASSLGALGTASFEAFF
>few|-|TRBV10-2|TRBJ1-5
TGCGCCAGCAGGAGCACAGGTAGCCGCTATGGGCCCCAGCATTTT
CASRSTGSRYGPQHF
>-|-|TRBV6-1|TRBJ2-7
TGTGCCAGCAGTACCAGGGCCTCCTACGAGCAGTACTTC
CASSTRASYEQYF
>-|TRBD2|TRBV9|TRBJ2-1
TGTGCCAGCAGCGTAGAGCTAGCGGGTTCTAGGCAGTTCTTC
CASSVELAGSRQFF
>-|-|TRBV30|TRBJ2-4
TGTGCCTGGAGTGGTCAGGGCAAAAACATTCAGTACTTC
CAWSGQGKNIQYF
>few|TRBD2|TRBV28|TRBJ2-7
TGTGCCAGCAGTTTACCCGAACTAGCGGTCTACGAGCAGTACTTC
CASSLPELAVYEQYF
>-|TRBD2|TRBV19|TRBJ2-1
TGTGCCAGCGGTCTTATAGCGGGAGGCCACAATGAGCAGTTCTTC
CASGLIAGGHNEQFF
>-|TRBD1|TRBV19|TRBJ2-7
TGTGCCAGTTCCCAACAGGGGCCAGGGGAGCAGTACTTC
CASSQQGPGEQYF
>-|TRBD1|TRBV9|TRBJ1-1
TGTGCCAGCAGCGTTACAGGGGAAACTGAAGCTTTCTTT
CASSVTGETEAFF
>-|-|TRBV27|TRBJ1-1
TGTGCCAGCAGTTTATCCCCCCCCGGTCTGTCCTTGAACACTGAAGCTTTCTTT
CASSLSPPGLSLNTEAFF
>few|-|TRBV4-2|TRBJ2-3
TGTGCCAGCAGCCAAGACAGGCAGGGGCCCACCGATACGCAGTATTTT
CASSQDRQGPTDTQYF
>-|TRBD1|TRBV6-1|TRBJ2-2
TGTGCCAGCAGTGAAGCCGGGACAGGGACCGGGGAGCTGTTTTTT
CASSEAGTGTGELFF